This T cell receptor (beta chain) derives from a study of OX40 agonist ivuxolimab in advanced cancers. Findings of the study overall: Clones of CD4+ and CD8+ blood T cells grew by week 6 at doses of 0.1 to 3.0 mg/kg.

A note on this clone: Its antigen is as yet unknown.

Germline CDR1 reads SGHAT; CDR2 reads FQNNGV. The CDR3 totals 15 residues. Trimming left V 5 bases short and J 0 bases short, with 11 bases between. Clones were read by immunoSEQ multiplex PCR, and TCRdb kept only the in-frame ones, dropping some. The table shows fewer than 100,000 clones, with more than 75% occurring only once. Exclusion applied to patients with autoimmune disease history or systemic immunosuppression. The investigators sampled blood at baseline, at cycle 4 day 1, and at cycle 7 day 1. This sequence originates from an adult with an advanced solid tumor such as melanoma, head and neck, liver or kidney cancer. The chain couples TRBV11-2 to TRBJ1-3; D is uncertain. Sequenced here: CD4+ or CD8+ T cells sorted from blood, sampled in a trial of the OX40 agonist ivuxolimab. The DNA for the CDR3 is TGTGCCAGCAGCCCGTACAGCAGCTCTGGAAACACCATATATTTT. This encodes CASSPYSSSGNTIYF.